The entry below describes one TCR beta chain. Its specificity is not known. The junction departs from germline at one end; a sequencing error may be responsible. The CDR3 has 15 amino acids. The germline V gene has CDR1 SGHTA and CDR2 FQGTGA. Caucasian individuals from Russia who were healthy and aged about 6 to 90 acted as donors. These data come from a study of blood T cells in healthy people across ages. Whole-study findings and limits: Age showed a roughly linear inverse relationship with TCR beta diversity per million T cells. It was not known whether donors were CMV positive (a possible confounder of expanded clonotype changes).

For the second PCR, which ran for roughly 6 to 12 cycles, a sample-barcoded 5' primer and a J-beta primer mix were used. Each CDR3 protein gets one entry after TCRdb re-called the 5' RACE reads with MiXCR. The profile covers about 680,000 distinct CDR3 sequences, with around 48% appearing a single time and roughly a third taken by the ten largest. Input material: blood. This clonotype was sampled from an older woman in good health. V and J are TRBV7-3 and TRBJ1-5, with TRBD1 as a possible D gene (5 bases). The CDR3 sequence: CASNLRGVPYQPQHF. The CDR3 region has the DNA TGTGCCAGCAACTTAAGAGGGGTACCCTATCAGCCCCAGCATTTT.